The clone carrying this TCR beta chain was counted many times. The CDR3 covers 15 residues. Losses at the gene ends were 5 bases for V and 2 bases for J; bases not matched to a gene: 7. Germline lookup yields CDR1 SGHTA and CDR2 FQGNSA. These data are taken from a study of glioma-infiltrating T cells. Using RNA template, CDR3s of TCR alpha and beta were amplified with iRepertoire arm-PCR. TCRdb re-analysed the multiplex PCR reads in MiXCR, keeping a single row per CDR3 protein. The top ten clones hold roughly 5.5% of a sample with about 180,000 distinct CDR3 sequences, over 40% of them seen once. The sample comprised glioma tissue, nonneoplastic brain tissue, or PBMCs (not recorded which). The chain employs TRBV7-2 and TRBJ2-7, with 9 bases that match TRBD2. This sequence originates from a human donor with low-grade glioma or glioblastoma, undergoing nonglioma brain surgery, or in good health (not recorded which). The CDR3 sequence: CASSRSSGTTYEQYF. In nucleotides, the CDR3 is TGTGCCAGCAGCCGTTCTAGCGGGACCACCTACGAGCAGTACTTC.